This T cell receptor beta chain was profiled in a study of T cells after posttransplantation cyclophosphamide. Clones were sequenced by immunoSEQ multiplex PCR, and TCRdb holds only the in-frame ones, with some missing. The top ten clones hold about a quarter of a sample with under 4,000 clones, roughly 68% of them seen once. The specimen sequenced was memory CD8+ T cells sorted from blood. The sequence was obtained from a man in his fifties.

The CDR3 here is CASSLAGFSNQPQHF. As DNA, the CDR3 is TGCGCCAGCAGCTTGGCCGGTTTTAGCAATCAGCCCCAGCATTTT. J is TRBJ1-5 and V is TRBV5-1; D unclear. Germline CDR1 and CDR2: SGHRS and YFSETQ. V dropped 0 bases and J dropped 0 bases, with 7 bases sitting between them. This CDR3 is built from 15 residues.